The 18 T cell receptor beta chains below come from one sample, sequenced in a study of shared clonotypes between healthy human individuals. Profiling relied on immunoSEQ multiplex PCR, and the TCRdb table lists in-frame clones only, not all of them. The table has 1,500,000 or so clones, approximately 98.5% seen once. Material for sequencing was naive CD4+ T cells sorted from blood. Subset reported: CD45RA+ positively selected. These receptor sequences come from a man in his thirties or forties in good health.

The V gene is TRBV5-1, the J gene TRBJ1-1, with unresolved D. The CDR3 totals 14 residues. The germline V gene encodes CDR1 SGHRS and CDR2 YFSETQ. Deletions cut 4 bases from V and 4 bases from J, with 14 bases between. The CDR3 coding sequence is TGCGCCAGCAGCGAGGGCCCAGGAAGCACTGAAGCTTTCTTT. Translating gives CASSEGPGSTEAFF.

The table lists this clone with a count of one. The genes are TRBV13 and TRBJ1-1; D uncertain. CDR1 and CDR2 (germline): PRHDT, FYEKMQ (reference sequence). V lost 0 bases and J lost 0, with 5 bases in between. CDR3 size: 14 residues. The CDR3 nucleotides are TGTGCCAGCAGCTTAGGGGATATGAACACTGAAGCTTTCTTT. It encodes CASSLGDMNTEAFF.

The chain employs TRBV9 and TRBJ1-1; D is perhaps TRBD1 (5 bases). The CDR3 consists of 15 residues. CDR1 SGDLS and CDR2 YYNGEE come from the germline V gene. V was trimmed by 4 bases and J by 2 bases, leaving 15 bases between them. This CDR3 reads CASSIMGGYNTEAFF. CDR3 sequence (DNA): TGTGCCAGCAGCATCATGGGGGGGTACAACACTGAAGCTTTCTTT.

This sequence joins TRBV5-1 and TRBJ2-2; no clear D gene. The CDR3 contains 13 residues. Germline V lookup: CDR1 SGHRS, CDR2 YFSETQ. The V and J ends lost 4 bases and 5 bases respectively, with 9 bases between them. CDR3 amino acids: CASSLLVTGELFF. The CDR3 bases are TGCGCCAGCAGCCTACTGGTAACCGGGGAGCTGTTTTTT.

The rearrangement uses TRBV7-2 and TRBJ2-1; D call uncertain. V lost 5 bases and J 9 bases, leaving 11 bases between the germline ends. Germline CDR1 and CDR2: SGHTA and FQGNSA. The CDR3 loop spans 12 amino acids. CDR3 loop: CASSTGTTEQFF. DNA of the CDR3: TGTGCCAGCAGCACCGGAACAACTGAGCAGTTCTTC.

This rearrangement joins TRBV4-2 to TRBJ2-5, with 11 bases fitting TRBD2. With V trimmed by 1 base and J by 3 bases, 10 bases remained unmatched. The CDR3 spans 18 residues. Germline V gene data show CDR1 as LGHNA and CDR2 as YNFKEQ. The CDR3 protein is CASSQGVAGGGTEETQYF. The CDR3 DNA reads TGTGCCAGCAGCCAAGGCGTAGCGGGAGGGGGAACAGAAGAGACCCAGTACTTC.

The J gene is TRBJ1-5, the V gene TRBV28; possible D gene TRBD1, 6 bases. V lost 1 base to trimming and J lost 6 bases, with 13 bases between them. The CDR3 runs to 15 residues. Germline CDR1 reads MDHEN; CDR2 reads SYDVKM. The CDR3 sequence is CASSLSGGGVQPQHF. The CDR3 region has the DNA TGTGCCAGCAGTTTATCCGGGGGCGGAGTTCAGCCCCAGCATTTT.

The chain carries TRBV4-2 and TRBJ2-3; a possible D gene is TRBD1 (5 bases). CDR1 LGHNA and CDR2 YNFKEQ come from the germline V gene. V lost 5 bases and J 2 bases, leaving 11 bases between the germline ends. The CDR3 is 14 residues long. The CDR3 DNA sequence: TGTGCCAGCAGCAAAGGGGCTAACACAGATACGCAGTATTTT. This codes for CASSKGANTDTQYF.

V gene TRBV9 combines with J gene TRBJ2-5; TRBD2 matches at 8 bases. V trimming: 3 bases; J trimming: 3 bases; junction bases outside the gene matches: 7. The CDR3 is 15 residues long. CDR1 is SGDLS and CDR2 is YYNGEE in the germline V gene. The CDR3 is CASSASPLAEETQYF. The CDR3 nucleotides read TGTGCCAGCAGCGCCTCCCCACTAGCGGAAGAGACCCAGTACTTC.

The chain links TRBV5-1 to TRBJ2-1, with a possible D match to TRBD2 (6 bases). This CDR3 has 14 amino acids. CDR1 SGHRS and CDR2 YFSETQ come from the germline V gene. The V end was cut by 1 base, the J end by 7 bases, with 12 bases between. CDR3 DNA: TGCGCCAGCAGCTTGCCTACCGGGAGAAATGAGCAGTTCTTC. Translating it yields CASSLPTGRNEQFF.

The CDR3 loop reads CASSVGVGPSYGYTF. The CDR3 nucleotides are TGTGCCAGCAGCGTGGGGGTCGGGCCCTCCTATGGCTACACCTTC. V and J are TRBV9 and TRBJ1-2; D is possibly TRBD1 (5 bases). Per germline, CDR1 SGDLS and CDR2 YYNGEE. V was trimmed by 2 bases and J by 4 bases, leaving 15 bases between them. The CDR3 covers 15 residues.

CDR3 amino acids: CASKEGEYNEQFF. CDR3 nucleotides: TGTGCCAGCAAAGAGGGGGAATACAATGAGCAGTTCTTC. This sequence joins TRBV7-9 and TRBJ2-1, with a tentative D call TRBD1 (6 bases). The CDR3 extends over 13 amino acids. CDR1 and CDR2 (germline): SEHNR, FQNEAQ (reference sequence). The V end lost 7 bases, the J end lost 4 bases, and 11 bases lay between the germline ends.

The chain has TRBV6-5 and TRBJ1-2, with TRBD1 matching over 7 bases. J gave up 2 bases and V 2 bases, and 8 bases lay outside the gene matches. The CDR3 contains 16 residues. Germline V gene lookup returns CDR1 MNHEY and CDR2 SVGAGI. The CDR3 region is CASSYAGEQGNYGYTF. The CDR3 nucleotides read TGTGCCAGCAGTTACGCCGGCGAACAGGGGAACTATGGCTACACCTTC.

The chain links TRBV29-1 to TRBJ2-2; 16 positions match TRBD2. The germline CDR1 and CDR2 sequences are SQVTM and ANQGSEA. The V segment lost 4 bases and the J segment 4 bases; nucleotides outside the gene matches: 6. The CDR3 length is 17 residues. CDR3 in amino acids: CSVVSGTSGRATGELFF. The CDR3 DNA sequence: TGCAGCGTTGTGTCCGGGACTAGCGGGAGGGCCACCGGGGAGCTGTTTTTT.

The chain carries TRBV4-1 and TRBJ2-1; 7 bases are shared with TRBD1. Germline CDR1 is MGHRA and CDR2 is YSYEKL. This CDR3 has 16 residues. Germline trimming cut 6 bases from V and 4 bases from J; bases unmatched to any gene: 12. CDR3 sequence: CASSPYRGTRYNEQFF. The CDR3 region has the DNA TGCGCCAGCAGTCCTTACAGGGGAACAAGGTACAATGAGCAGTTCTTC.

Points on this clone: Other DNA sequences within the sample encode an identical CDR3. J is TRBJ2-3 and V is TRBV5-1; D might be TRBD1 (5 bases). Trimming shortened V by 1 base and J by 4 bases, and 10 bases separated the two germline ends. The CDR3 consists of 14 residues. Germline V gives CDR1 SGHRS, CDR2 YFSETQ. In DNA, the CDR3 is TGCGCCAGCAGCTTGTCCCAGGGCCCAGATACGCAGTATTTT. This encodes CASSLSQGPDTQYF.

V and J are TRBV6-5 and TRBJ2-6; TRBD1 is a possible D gene (5 bases). V dropped 2 bases and J dropped 4 bases, with 9 bases sitting between them. The CDR3 extends over 15 amino acids. Per germline, CDR1 MNHEY and CDR2 SVGAGI. CDR3 in DNA: TGTGCCAGCAGTTACGGGGCGCGGGGGGCCAACGTCCTGACTTTC. Its translation is CASSYGARGANVLTF.

The genes are TRBV11-2 and TRBJ2-5, with D maybe TRBD1 (5 bases). This CDR3 contains 16 residues. CDR1 is SGHAT, CDR2 FQNNGV, per germline. Trimming shortened V by 1 base and J by 0 bases, and 12 bases separated the two germline ends. CDR3 sequence: CASSLGARGYQETQYF. The CDR3 DNA is TGTGCCAGCAGCTTAGGGGCAAGGGGATACCAAGAGACCCAGTACTTC. Together with reference TRBV11-2 and TRBJ2-5, the CDR3 gives the full variable domain: EAGVAQSPRYKIIEKRQSVAFWCNPISGHATLYWYQQILGQGPKLLIQFQNNGVVDDSQLPKDRFSAERLKGVDSTLKIQPAKLEDSAVYLCASSLGARGYQETQYFGPGTRLLVL.